The next 9 T cell receptor beta chains were all read from a single sample in a study of blood T cell repertoires in COVID-19. Assay used: immunoSEQ multiplex PCR; TCRdb lists only in-frame clones, some missing. This table has about 140,000 clones, about 83% appearing once. The sample taken for sequencing was peripheral blood. Receptor source: a man in his thirties or forties with COVID-19, enrolled during active disease.

V is TRBV10-3 and J is TRBJ1-5, with TRBD1 as a possible D gene (5 bases). Trimming removed 10 bases from V and 0 bases from J, with 16 bases in between. Germline V gene data show CDR1 as ENHRY and CDR2 as SYGVKD. The CDR3 is 15 amino acids. The DNA for the CDR3 is TGTGCCACCAGCGTAAGGGGAGGTAGCAATCAGCCCCAGCATTTT. This codes for CATSVRGGSNQPQHF.

The chain combines TRBV19 with TRBJ2-2, with D perhaps matching TRBD2 (5 bases). This CDR3 is built from 12 residues. The germline V and J ends were trimmed by 6 bases and 6 bases, with 8 bases remaining between them. Germline V gene lookup returns CDR1 LNHDA and CDR2 SQIVND (reference sequence). The CDR3, as DNA: TGTGCCAGTAGGCTAGCTCCCGGGGAGCTGTTTTTT. Amino acid sequence: CASRLAPGELFF. Variable domain in full (rest from reference TRBV19 and TRBJ2-2): DGGITQSPKYLFRKEGQNVTLSCEQNLNHDAMYWYRQDPGQGLRLIYYSQIVNDFQKGDIAEGYSVSREKKESFPLTVTSAQKNPTAFYLCASRLAPGELFFGEGSRLTVL.

This chain uses TRBV5-1 with TRBJ2-1; a weak D match, TRBD1 (5 bases). V was trimmed by 4 bases and J by 9 bases, leaving 8 bases between them. The CDR3 runs to 11 residues. Germline loops: CDR1 SGHRS, CDR2 YFSETQ. The CDR3 DNA reads as TGCGCCAGCAGCCGGCAGGGTGAGCAGTTCTTC. It encodes CASSRQGEQFF.

The chain carries TRBV10-3 and TRBJ2-7; TRBD1 is a possible D gene (6 bases). The ends were cut back, 9 bases at V and 0 bases at J, with 12 bases in the middle. The CDR3 is 13 residues long. Germline-derived CDR1 and CDR2 are ENHRY and SYGVKD. The CDR3 protein is CAIGGKSSYEQYF. The CDR3 nucleotides are TGTGCCATAGGGGGTAAAAGCTCCTACGAGCAGTACTTC.

CDR3 protein: CASSLGTGLYGYTF. The CDR3 coding sequence is TGCGCCAGCAGCTTGGGGACAGGGTTGTATGGCTACACCTTC. The V gene is TRBV5-1, the J gene TRBJ1-2; 8 bases are a match to TRBD1. Germline values: CDR1 SGHRS, CDR2 YFSETQ. V dropped 0 bases and J dropped 5; count of bases not matched to a gene: 3. The CDR3 length is 14 residues.

The chain has TRBV7-2 and TRBJ2-1; 11 bases fit TRBD2. CDR3 size: 16 residues. V shed 4 bases, J shed 10 bases, and the junction held 12 bases outside the gene matches. Germline V gene lookup returns CDR1 SGHTA and CDR2 FQGNSA. CDR3 coding DNA: TGTGCCAGCAGCTCTATCCGGGGGGCTAGCGGGAGGGAGCAGTTCTTC. It encodes CASSSIRGASGREQFF.

The rearrangement links TRBV19 to TRBJ2-2; the D gene is possibly TRBD1 (6 bases). The V gene's germline CDR1 is LNHDA and CDR2 SQIVND (reference sequence). The CDR3 runs 15 residues. Deletions cut 6 bases from V and 4 bases from J, with 15 bases between. The CDR3 region is CASSRRDTFTGELFF. The CDR3 DNA is TGTGCCAGTAGCAGAAGGGACACCTTCACCGGGGAGCTGTTTTTT.

J is TRBJ2-1 and V is TRBV2; TRBD2 agrees at 8 bases. The CDR3 is 13 residues long. Germline values: CDR1 SNHLY, CDR2 FYNNEI. V gave up 4 bases and J gave up 11 bases; unmatched junction bases: 7. CDR3 protein: CASSGTSSGKQFF. CDR3 bases: TGTGCCAGCAGTGGGACTAGCAGCGGAAAGCAGTTCTTC. Full variable domain (rest looked up from reference TRBV2 and TRBJ2-1): EPEVTQTPSHQVTQMGQEVILRCVPISNHLYFYWYRQILGQKVEFLVSFYNNEISEKSEIFDDQFSVERPDGSNFTLKIRSTKLEDSAMYFCASSGTSSGKQFFGPGTRLTVL.

CDR3: CASSDHRSSTDTQYF. The CDR3 DNA is TGCGCCAGCAGTGATCACAGGTCAAGCACAGATACGCAGTATTTT. The chain recombines TRBV10-1 with TRBJ2-3, with TRBD1 as a possible D gene (5 bases). From germline, CDR1 is WNHNN and CDR2 SYGVQD (reference sequence). Trimming left V 3 bases short and J 0 bases short, with 10 bases between. There are 15 residues in the CDR3.